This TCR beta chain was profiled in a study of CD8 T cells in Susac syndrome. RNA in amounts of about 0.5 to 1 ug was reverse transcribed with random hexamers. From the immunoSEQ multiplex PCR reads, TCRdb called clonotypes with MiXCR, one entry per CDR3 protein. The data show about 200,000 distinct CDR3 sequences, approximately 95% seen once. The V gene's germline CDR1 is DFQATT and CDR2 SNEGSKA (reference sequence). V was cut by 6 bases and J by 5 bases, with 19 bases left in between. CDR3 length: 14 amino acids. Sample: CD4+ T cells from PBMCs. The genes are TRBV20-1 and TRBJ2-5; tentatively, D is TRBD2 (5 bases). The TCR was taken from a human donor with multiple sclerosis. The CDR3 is CSAARATRRETQYF. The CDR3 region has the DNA TGCAGTGCCGCGCGGGCCACGCGGAGGGAGACCCAGTACTTC.